The present TCR beta chain was sequenced within a study of blood T cell repertoires in COVID-19 (dated by TCRdb to about 2020). Context from the whole study: Samples from collaborators originated in the United States, Italy and Spain and spanned both the acute and convalescent phases of COVID-19. Where available, HLA class I and class II types were obtained from metadata supplied by the sample provider rather than from assay-based typing. The samples were drawn from the first 160 participants of the ongoing ImmuneRACE study and from 1,254 subjects provided by 6 global collaborators. Deeply sampled blood TCRbeta repertoires from subjects exposed to, actively infected with, or recovered from COVID-19 were included in the dataset. A de-identified subject ID, COVID-19 status, age in years and sex were almost always included in the sample metadata. The prospective study material was composed of cDNA or gDNA derived from T cells, B-cell-depleted T cells, or PBMCs. The repertoires were released in a freely available public database meant as a resource for research on the immune response to SARS-CoV-2. General conclusions and limits of the study: The amount of clinical and demographic metadata varied by source and participant and was provided uncurated.

For this clone: Its specific antigen is unknown. Per-base qualities were not stored, and no clone one base away is much larger.

The collaborating institutions used their own protocols to collect whole blood in K2EDTA tubes. For TCRbeta analysis, collaborators shipped samples in one of three forms: frozen whole blood, isolated PBMCs, or DNA extracted from either of those sample types. CDR1 and CDR2, per the germline V gene, are ENHRY and SYGVKD. V is pruned by 2 bases and J by 3 bases, leaving 5 bases of the junction without a gene match. The CDR3 measures 16 amino acids from cysteine to phenylalanine. The DNA shown is the 48-base CDR3, in frame from base 1. TCRbeta CDR3 regions were amplified from genomic DNA by means of the immunoSEQ Assay, a bias-controlled multiplex PCR. The original methods were these. Nucleated cell counts per sample were estimated from amplification of reference gene primers within the assay. To quantify the absolute abundance of each unique TCRbeta CDR3 rearrangement, sequence reads were collapsed and filtered. Productive Simpson clonality was computed per sample as the square root of Simpson's diversity index over productive rearrangements. In TCRdb, the immuneACCESS table is reduced to in-frame sequences with V and J assigned. These tables do not hold every clone; where another copy was compared, an unresolved V gene accounts for under half, and the others remain unexplained. V, J and clone size were drawn from that table, and D and trimming were deduced from the DNA. A total of under 250,000 clones appear in this sample, 84% of them only once. The ten largest clonotypes hold less than 4.5% of the sample.

The chain employs TRBV10-3 and TRBJ2-2, with 8 bases aligning to TRBD1. Sequencing used peripheral blood. The receptor was derived from a man aged 50-59 years with acute or convalescent COVID-19. The sequenced DNA: TGTGCCATCAGTGAGGGCAGGGGGCTCGACACCGGGGAGCTGTTTTTT. Translated, this is CAISEGRGLDTGELFF.